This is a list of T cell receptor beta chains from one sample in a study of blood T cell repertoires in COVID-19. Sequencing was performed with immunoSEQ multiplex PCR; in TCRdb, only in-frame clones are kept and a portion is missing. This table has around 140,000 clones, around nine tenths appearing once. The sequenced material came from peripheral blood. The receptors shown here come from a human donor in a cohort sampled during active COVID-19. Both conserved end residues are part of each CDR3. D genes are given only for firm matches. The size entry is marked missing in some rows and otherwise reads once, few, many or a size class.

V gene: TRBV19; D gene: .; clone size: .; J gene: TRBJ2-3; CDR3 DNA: TGTGCCAGTAGCCCCGGGGGCACAGATACGCAGTATTTT; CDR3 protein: CASSPGGTDTQYF
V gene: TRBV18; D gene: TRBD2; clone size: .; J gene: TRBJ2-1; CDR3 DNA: TGTGCCAGCTCGGCTAGCGGGGGGAACCACAATGAGCAGTTCTTC; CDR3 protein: CASSASGGNHNEQFF
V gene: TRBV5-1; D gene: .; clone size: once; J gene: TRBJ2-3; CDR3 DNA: TGCGCCAGCAGCCCCGTCAGTGGGTGGGGCGCAGATACGCAGTATTTT; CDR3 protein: CASSPVSGWGADTQYF
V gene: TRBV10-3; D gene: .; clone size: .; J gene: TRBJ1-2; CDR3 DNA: TGTGCCATCAGCGGACAGACCTATGGCTACACCTTC; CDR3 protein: CAISGQTYGYTF
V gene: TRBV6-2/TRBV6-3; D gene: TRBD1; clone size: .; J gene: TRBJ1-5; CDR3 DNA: TGTGCCAGCAGTTACCTACACAGGGGGGGTCAGCCCCAGCATTTT; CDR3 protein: CASSYLHRGGQPQHF
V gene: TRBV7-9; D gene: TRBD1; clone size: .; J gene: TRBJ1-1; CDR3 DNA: TGTGCCAGCTCCAAGGACAGGGGGAATGAAGCTTTCTTT; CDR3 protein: CASSKDRGNEAFF
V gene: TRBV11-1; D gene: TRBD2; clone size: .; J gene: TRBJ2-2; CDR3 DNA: TGTGCCAGCAGCTTACGGGGGGGTAGCACCGGGGAGCTGTTTTTT; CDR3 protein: CASSLRGGSTGELFF
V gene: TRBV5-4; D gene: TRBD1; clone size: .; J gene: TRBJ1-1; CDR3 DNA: TGTGCCAGCAGCTTTTCGACAGGGGAGGACACTGAAGCTTTCTTT; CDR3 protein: CASSFSTGEDTEAFF
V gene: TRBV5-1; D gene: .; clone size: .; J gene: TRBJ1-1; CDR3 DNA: TGCGCCAGCAGCTTGGCTCAGGGGAACACTGAAGCTTTCTTT; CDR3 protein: CASSLAQGNTEAFF
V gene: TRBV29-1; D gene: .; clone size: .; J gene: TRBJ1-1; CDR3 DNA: TGCAGCGTTGATAGGGAGACTTGGACTGAAGCTTTCTTT; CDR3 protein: CSVDRETWTEAFF
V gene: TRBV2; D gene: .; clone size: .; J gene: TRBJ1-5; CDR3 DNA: TGTGCCAGCAGTGAGGGGCCTGGGCAGCCCCAGCATTTT; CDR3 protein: CASSEGPGQPQHF
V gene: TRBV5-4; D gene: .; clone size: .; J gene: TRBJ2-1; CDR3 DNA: TGTGCCAGCAGCTTGTATGTGGCGGATGAGCAGTTCTTC; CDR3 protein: CASSLYVADEQFF
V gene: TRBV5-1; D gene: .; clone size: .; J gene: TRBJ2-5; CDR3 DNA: TGCGCCAGCAGCTTTGGGAGCTTTAGGAATCAAGAGACCCAGTACTTC; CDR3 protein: CASSFGSFRNQETQYF
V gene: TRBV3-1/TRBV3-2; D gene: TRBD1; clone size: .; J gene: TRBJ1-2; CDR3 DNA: TGTGCCAGCAGCCAGCCGGGACAGGGAGACAATGGCTACACCTTC; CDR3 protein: CASSQPGQGDNGYTF
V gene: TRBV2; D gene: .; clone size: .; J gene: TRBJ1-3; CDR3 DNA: TGTGCCAGTGGACAGTACTCTGGAAACACCATATATTTT; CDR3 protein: CASGQYSGNTIYF
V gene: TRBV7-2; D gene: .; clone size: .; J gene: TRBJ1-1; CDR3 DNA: TGTGCCAGCTCCCTGGGCAGGAACACTGAAGCTTTCTTT; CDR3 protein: CASSLGRNTEAFF
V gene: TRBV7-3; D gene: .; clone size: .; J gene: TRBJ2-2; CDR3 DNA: TGTGCCAGCAGCTTAGGCGGGACGGCTTTCACCGGGGAGCTGTTTTTT; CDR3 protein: CASSLGGTAFTGELFF
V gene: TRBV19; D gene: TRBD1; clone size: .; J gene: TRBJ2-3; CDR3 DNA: TGTGCCAGTAGTCCAAGGACAGGGGGGACAGATACGCAGTATTTT; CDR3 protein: CASSPRTGGTDTQYF
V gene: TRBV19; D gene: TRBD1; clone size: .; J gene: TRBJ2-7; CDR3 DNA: TGTGCCAGTAGTCTCGCACCAGACAGGGCCGAGCAGTACTTC; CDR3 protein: CASSLAPDRAEQYF
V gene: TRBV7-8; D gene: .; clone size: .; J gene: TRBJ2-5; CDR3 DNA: TGTGCCAGCAGCACGCGGGACAGCCCTACGCAAGAGACCCAGTACTTC; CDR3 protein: CASSTRDSPTQETQYF
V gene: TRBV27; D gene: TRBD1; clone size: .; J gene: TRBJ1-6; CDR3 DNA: TGTGCCAGCAGTTTACGGGACAGTAATTCACCCCTCCACTTT; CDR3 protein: CASSLRDSNSPLHF
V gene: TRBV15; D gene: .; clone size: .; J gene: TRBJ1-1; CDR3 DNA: TGTGCCACCAGCATTCCATCGGGACATCGCCGAGAGAGGGGTATGAACACTGAAGCTTTCTTT; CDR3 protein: CATSIPSGHRRERGMNTEAFF
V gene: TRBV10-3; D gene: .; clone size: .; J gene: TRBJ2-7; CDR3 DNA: TGTGCCATCAGTGAGTCGCCCGTAAAGAGGTCCTACGAGCAGTACTTC; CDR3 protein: CAISESPVKRSYEQYF